This TCR beta chain was found in a study of T cell responses to AZD1222 COVID-19 vaccine. Clones were read by immunoSEQ multiplex PCR, and TCRdb kept only the in-frame ones, dropping some. The sample shows about 140,000 clones, about 91% of them seen only once. The J segment lost 0 bases and the V segment lost 2 bases, leaving 3 bases of the junction unmatched. CDR1 is SEHNR, CDR2 FQNEAQ, per germline (reference sequence). CDR3 length: 16 amino acids. The receptor comes from an adult who received the AZD1222 COVID-19 vaccine. The chain recombines TRBV7-9 with TRBJ1-3; TRBD1 matches 8 bases. This sample comprised peripheral blood, obtained 28 days after the second AZD1222 dose. The CDR3 coding sequence is TGTGCCAGCAGCTTAAGACAGGGGCACTCTGGAAACACCATATATTTT. This gives the protein CASSLRQGHSGNTIYF.